The source of this T cell receptor beta chain is a study of cytomegalovirus exposure and HLA in healthy donors. The PCR used 60 Vbeta and 13 Jbeta primers. The data were produced by immunoSEQ multiplex PCR, yet TCRdb's version contains in-frame clones alone and is incomplete. The sample has fewer than 150,000 clones; around 77% are singletons. The CDR3 runs to 16 residues. Germline loops: CDR1 LNHDA, CDR2 SQIVND (reference sequence). V gave up 1 base and J gave up 0 bases, with 11 bases separating them. Only one count was recorded for this clone. This TCR came from a man in his fifties or sixties in good health and CMV-seropositive. The chain is built from TRBV19 and TRBJ2-3, with D tentatively TRBD2 (6 bases). Sequencing input: PBMCs. CDR3 nucleotide sequence: TGTGCCAGTAGTATAGTACTAGCTTCTAGCACAGATACGCAGTATTTT. This translates into CASSIVLASSTDTQYF.